What follows describes a single T cell receptor (beta chain). Its cognate antigen is unknown. The PCR made use of 60 Vbeta and 13 Jbeta primers. Sequencing was performed with immunoSEQ multiplex PCR; in TCRdb, only in-frame clones are kept and a portion is missing. The sample shows roughly 180,000 clones, around four fifths of them seen only once. These data originate in a study of cytomegalovirus exposure and HLA in healthy donors. Overall study context: Out of about 410 genotyped donors, less than 90% belonged to the Caucasian-associated ancestry cluster. Study findings and constraints: Later analysis revealed greater clonal expansion in HLA-associated TCR beta chains than in equally common others. Across donors, sequencing depth was assumed by presence/absence analyses to be roughly uniform. There were reportedly fewer N-insertions in an Asian-associated ancestry cluster than the roughly 680-donor mean, in a later analysis.

The sample taken for sequencing was PBMCs. This clonotype was sampled from a man under 40 in good health and CMV-seronegative.

In nucleotides, the CDR3 is TGCGCCAGCAGCTGGGGGACAGACTCTTCTGGGGAGCTGTTTTTT. Protein sequence: CASSWGTDSSGELFF. This rearrangement joins TRBV5-1 to TRBJ2-2; TRBD1 matches 7 bases. Looked up from germline, CDR1 is SGHRS and CDR2 is YFSETQ. The ends lost 3 bases at V and 8 bases at J; junction bases unmatched: 10. The CDR3 is made up of 15 amino acids.